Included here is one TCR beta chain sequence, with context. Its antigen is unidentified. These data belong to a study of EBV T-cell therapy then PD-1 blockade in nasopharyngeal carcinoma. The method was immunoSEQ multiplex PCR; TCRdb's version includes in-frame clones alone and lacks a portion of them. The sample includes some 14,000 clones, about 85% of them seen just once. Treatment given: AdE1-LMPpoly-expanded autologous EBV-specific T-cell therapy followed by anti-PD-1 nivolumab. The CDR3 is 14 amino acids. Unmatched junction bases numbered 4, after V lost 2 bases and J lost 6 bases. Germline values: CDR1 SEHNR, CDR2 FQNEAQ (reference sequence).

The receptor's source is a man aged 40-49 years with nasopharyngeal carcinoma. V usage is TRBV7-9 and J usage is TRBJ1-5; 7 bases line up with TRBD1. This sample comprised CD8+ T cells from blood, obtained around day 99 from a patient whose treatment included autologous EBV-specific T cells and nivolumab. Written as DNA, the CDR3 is TGTGCCAGCAGCTTAAAGGGGGCCCTTCAGCCCCAGCATTTT. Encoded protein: CASSLKGALQPQHF.